Presented here are 18 T cell receptor beta chains from one specimen sequenced in a study of PD-1 blockade in mismatch repair-deficient tumors. The table came from immunoSEQ multiplex PCR; TCRdb's copy has only in-frame clones and leaves some out. The sample lists some 110,000 clones, over 65% occurring once. The specimen comprised peripheral blood, sampled about 60 weeks after starting pembrolizumab. Receptors originate from an adult with mismatch repair-deficient cancer.

This clone was counted only a few times. The chain combines TRBV27 with TRBJ2-7, with a weak D call TRBD1 (5 bases). Between the trimmed V and J ends, which lost 6 bases and 2 bases, there was a span of 14 bases. Germline V gene sequence: CDR1 MNHEY, CDR2 SMNVEV (reference sequence). The CDR3 has 14 residues. The CDR3 reads CASSLGAPAYEQYF. DNA for the CDR3: TGTGCCAGCAGCCTAGGGGCCCCTGCCTACGAGCAGTACTTC.

The V and J genes are TRBV6-5 and TRBJ1-5, with 7 bases identical to TRBD1. The germline V gene encodes CDR1 MNHEY and CDR2 SVGAGI. CDR3 length: 15 amino acids. The ends lost 6 bases at V and 1 base at J; junction bases unmatched: 6. This CDR3 reads CASSLTGVSNQPQHF. Written as DNA, the CDR3 is TGTGCCAGCAGCCTAACAGGGGTGAGCAATCAGCCCCAGCATTTT.

This chain connects TRBV7-9 to TRBJ1-5; 8 nucleotides align to TRBD1. Germline V CDR1 and CDR2: SEHNR, FQNEAQ (reference sequence). CDR3 size: 16 residues. V trimming: 4 bases; J trimming: 0 bases; junction bases outside the gene matches: 5. CDR3 sequence (DNA): TGTGCCAGCAGCTGGACAGGGCCTTATAGCAATCAGCCCCAGCATTTT. Protein sequence: CASSWTGPYSNQPQHF.

The chain recombines TRBV11-3 with TRBJ2-3; 12 bases agree with TRBD2. Germline V lookup: CDR1 SGHNT, CDR2 YENEEA. The CDR3 extends over 16 amino acids. V lost 5 bases to trimming and J lost 5 bases; unmatched junction nucleotides: 8. Here the CDR3 reads CASSLPTSGSIDTQYF. The CDR3 region has the DNA TGTGCCAGCAGCCTTCCGACTAGCGGGAGTATAGATACGCAGTATTTT.

This chain connects TRBV6-5 to TRBJ2-3; unclear D gene. The CDR3 contains 14 residues. V was trimmed by 6 bases and J by 6 bases, leaving 16 bases between them. The germline V gene encodes CDR1 MNHEY and CDR2 SVGAGI. CDR3: CASSASVGSDTQYF. The CDR3 DNA reads TGTGCCAGCAGCGCATCGGTTGGCTCGGATACGCAGTATTTT.

The chain joins TRBV9 to TRBJ2-7; either TRBD1 or TRBD2 may supply D (6 bases each). Deletions cut 4 bases from V and 2 bases from J, with 13 bases between. Germline V gene lookup returns CDR1 SGDLS and CDR2 YYNGEE. CDR3 size: 14 residues. The CDR3 DNA reads TGTGCCAGCAGCCCTGGTAGGGGGGCCTACGAGCAGTACTTC. Amino acids: CASSPGRGAYEQYF.

The chain has TRBV7-3 and TRBJ2-1, with 14 bases fitting TRBD2. This CDR3 is 15 amino acids long. From germline, CDR1 is SGHTA and CDR2 FQGTGA. V shed 5 bases, J shed 10 bases, and the junction held 7 bases outside the gene matches. The CDR3, as DNA: TGTGCCAGCAGCGCGGGACTAGCGGGAGATAGAGAGCAGTTCTTC. It translates to CASSAGLAGDREQFF.

This clone was seen just once. The chain combines TRBV5-4 with TRBJ1-1; no reliable D call. The V end lost 4 bases, the J end lost 1 base, and 8 bases lay between the germline ends. This CDR3 has 13 residues. Per the germline V gene, CDR1 is SGHNT and CDR2 is YYREEE (reference sequence). The CDR3 spells CASSPGPNTEAFF. The CDR3 DNA is TGTGCCAGCAGCCCCGGGCCGAACACTGAAGCTTTCTTT.

This chain joins TRBV19 and TRBJ2-2; the D gene is possibly TRBD1 (6 bases). The CDR3 has 15 amino acids. Germline V gene lookup returns CDR1 LNHDA and CDR2 SQIVND (reference sequence). V lost 4 bases and J lost 2, with 11 bases in between. The chain's CDR3 is CASSTHRANTGELFF. The CDR3 DNA follows: TGTGCCAGTAGTACTCACAGGGCTAACACCGGGGAGCTGTTTTTT.

A single count supports this clone. The chain joins TRBV6-5 to TRBJ2-7, with D possibly being TRBD1 (6 bases). Germline loops: CDR1 MNHEY, CDR2 SVGAGI. The V end lost 6 bases, the J end lost 1 base, and 13 bases lay between the germline ends. CDR3 length equals 14 residues. DNA of the CDR3: TGTGCCAGCAGATTACAGGGAAGATCCTACGAGCAGTACTTC. It translates to CASRLQGRSYEQYF.

The genes are TRBV4-1 and TRBJ2-5, with D perhaps given as TRBD1 or TRBD2 (5 bases each). Trimming took off 4 bases at V and 1 base at J, with 10 bases between the two ends. CDR1 MGHRA and CDR2 YSYEKL come from the germline V gene. The CDR3 is 14 residues long. The CDR3 is CASSPGAAQETQYF. CDR3 nucleotide sequence: TGCGCCAGCAGCCCCGGGGCGGCCCAAGAGACCCAGTACTTC.

As for this clone: The junction departs from the called germline gene at one end, perhaps through a read error. The rearrangement uses TRBV27 and TRBJ1-1; TRBD1 might be the D (6 bases). Germline values: CDR1 MNHEY, CDR2 SMNVEV (reference sequence). This CDR3 region has 14 residues. CDR3 in DNA: TGTGCCAGCAGTTGGCAGGGGACGAACGCTGAAGCTTTCTTT. Translated: CASSWQGTNAEAFF.

CDR3 sequence reads: CASSTTTGTSDTIYF. The DNA of the CDR3 is TGTGCCAGCAGCACCACAACAGGGACAAGCGACACCATATATTTT. This chain links TRBV11-2 with TRBJ1-3, with a weak D call TRBD1 (6 bases). CDR3 length: 15 residues. The ends were cut back, 5 bases at V and 8 bases at J, with 19 bases in the middle. Germline loops: CDR1 SGHAT, CDR2 FQNNGV.

The rearrangement joins TRBV30 to TRBJ2-3; D might be TRBD1 (5 bases). Trimming took off 3 bases at V and 6 bases at J, with 13 bases between the two ends. Germline CDR1 is GTSNPN and CDR2 is SVGIG (reference sequence). CDR3 length: 13 residues. CDR3 sequence (DNA): TGTGCCTGGAGCGTACAGGACGGGGATACGCAGTATTTT. This encodes CAWSVQDGDTQYF.

The CDR3 loop reads CASSGRGRGEQFF. The CDR3 region has the DNA TGCGCCAGCAGTGGGAGGGGGCGCGGTGAGCAGTTCTTC. The chain recombines TRBV10-1 with TRBJ2-1; TRBD1 is a possible D gene (7 bases). CDR1 is WNHNN and CDR2 is SYGVQD in the germline V gene (reference sequence). The CDR3 sequence is 13 residues long. The V gene lost 4 bases and the J gene lost 9 bases, with 13 bases spanning the gap.

The rearrangement links TRBV7-6 to TRBJ2-2; TRBD2 matches 7 bases. In germline, CDR1 is SGHVS, CDR2 FNYEAQ. V lost 6 bases, J lost 3 bases, and 7 bases stayed unmatched. The CDR3 loop spans 15 amino acids. The CDR3 DNA reads as TGTGCCAGCAGTAGCGGGCGGACCTACACCGGGGAGCTGTTTTTT. Translating it yields CASSSGRTYTGELFF.

V gene TRBV11-3 combines with J gene TRBJ1-1; D is possibly TRBD1 (6 bases). Trimming cost V 3 bases and J 11 bases, with 13 bases left between them. Germline V CDR1 and CDR2: SGHNT, YENEEA. CDR3 length equals 12 residues. The CDR3 DNA reads TGTGCCAGCAGCTTCCGGGGGCGCCCCGCTTTCTTT. Translation: CASSFRGRPAFF.

In DNA, the CDR3 is TGTGCCTGGAAGCCGACTGAGGGGAACACTGAAGCTTTCTTT. Its protein product is CAWKPTEGNTEAFF. The V gene is TRBV30, the J gene TRBJ1-1; D ambiguous. The CDR3 totals 14 residues. Germline CDR1 GTSNPN, CDR2 SVGIG (reference sequence). Trimming stripped 4 bases from V and 1 base from J, with 13 bases between.